The following is a TCR beta chain sequence with its context. Use of 60 Vbeta and 13 Jbeta primers characterized the PCR. The method was immunoSEQ multiplex PCR; TCRdb's version includes in-frame clones alone and lacks a portion of them. The profile covers some 200,000 clones, with 77% appearing a single time and about 2.5% taken by the ten largest. Germline CDR1 SGHAT, CDR2 FQNNGV. The CDR3 is 15 amino acids. V lost 5 bases to trimming and J lost 3 bases; unmatched junction nucleotides: 8. The data originate from a study of cytomegalovirus exposure and HLA in healthy donors. The rearrangement links TRBV11-2 to TRBJ2-7, with 9 bases that match TRBD2. Sequencing was carried out using PBMCs. The receptor was isolated from a woman aged 60-75 years in good health and CMV-seropositive. Here the CDR3 DNA reads TGTGCCAGCAGCCCTGGGGCTAGCGGGAACTACGAGCAGTACTTC. This gives the protein CASSPGASGNYEQYF.